The source of this TCR beta chain is a study of blood T cell repertoires in COVID-19 (TCRdb year 2020). Context from the whole study: Collaborator samples came from the United States, Italy and Spain and covered acute and convalescent phases of COVID-19. The prospective study material was composed of cDNA or gDNA derived from T cells, B-cell-depleted T cells, or PBMCs. The dataset comprised deeply sampled blood TCRbeta repertoires from subjects exposed to, actively infected with, or recovered from COVID-19. The repertoires were made available in a free public database intended to serve as a resource for research on the immune response to SARS-CoV-2. Samples were obtained from the ongoing ImmuneRACE study (first 160 participants) and from over 1,000 subjects provided by 6 global collaborators. A de-identified subject ID, COVID-19 status, age in years and sex were almost always included in the sample metadata. Where available, HLA class I and class II types were taken from metadata supplied by the sample provider and were not determined by assay-based typing.

The paper's findings and limits, for the study overall: Clinical and demographic metadata were provided uncurated, with the amount varying by source and participant.

According to the germline V gene, CDR1 reads ENHRY and CDR2 reads SYGVKD. V is clipped by 10 bases and J by 2 bases, and the sequence between their germline boundaries is 16 bases long. CDR3 length: 14 amino acids, cysteine to phenylalanine. Solely the CDR3 DNA is kept, with 42 bases framed from the first base. In the prospective study, participants were about 18 to 90 years old, resided in about two dozen geographic areas of the United States, and were enrolled through a virtual design. In the prospective study, participants were assigned to cohorts based on the clinical history participants reported in a screening survey and a study questionnaire. Exposed participants were defined as having been in contact with someone with a PCR-confirmed or clinician-diagnosed COVID-19 case within 2 weeks of study entry. In the prospective study, mobile phlebotomists collected whole blood, serum and a nasopharyngeal or oropharyngeal swab from each participant. Prospective study participants could optionally give additional blood draws and questionnaires over a roughly 2-month period. Before DNA extraction, blood samples from the prospective study were shipped at room temperature or frozen.

TCRbeta CDR3 regions were amplified from genomic DNA by means of the immunoSEQ Assay, a bias-controlled multiplex PCR. The study's processing was this. Nucleated cell counts per sample were estimated from amplification of reference gene primers within the assay. To quantify the absolute abundance of each unique TCRbeta CDR3 rearrangement, sequence reads were collapsed and filtered. Productive Simpson clonality was computed per sample as the square root of Simpson's diversity index over productive rearrangements. TCRdb provides this immuneACCESS table in a form limited to in-frame rearrangements. Some clones are lacking; in checked studies, under half of them reflect an unresolved V gene, and why the rest are absent is not known. V, J and clone size derive from that table, while D and trimming were established from the DNA sequence. The table for this sample lists a few hundred thousand clones; 86% of them were counted only once. The ten largest clones represent roughly 4% of the sample.

This clone was seen once. Its antigen is not yet known. Nothing much larger sits one base from this clone, and base qualities are not available. The chain was built from TRBV10-3 and TRBJ2-3, with TRBD2 tentatively as D gene (5 bases match). Material for sequencing was PBMCs or T cells enriched from blood (not recorded which). This TCR was sampled from a woman in her 30s who had been exposed to COVID-19. The DNA sequence reads TGTGCCACCCGGACTCAGTTTTCCACAGATACGCAGTATTTT. This sequence encodes CATRTQFSTDTQYF.